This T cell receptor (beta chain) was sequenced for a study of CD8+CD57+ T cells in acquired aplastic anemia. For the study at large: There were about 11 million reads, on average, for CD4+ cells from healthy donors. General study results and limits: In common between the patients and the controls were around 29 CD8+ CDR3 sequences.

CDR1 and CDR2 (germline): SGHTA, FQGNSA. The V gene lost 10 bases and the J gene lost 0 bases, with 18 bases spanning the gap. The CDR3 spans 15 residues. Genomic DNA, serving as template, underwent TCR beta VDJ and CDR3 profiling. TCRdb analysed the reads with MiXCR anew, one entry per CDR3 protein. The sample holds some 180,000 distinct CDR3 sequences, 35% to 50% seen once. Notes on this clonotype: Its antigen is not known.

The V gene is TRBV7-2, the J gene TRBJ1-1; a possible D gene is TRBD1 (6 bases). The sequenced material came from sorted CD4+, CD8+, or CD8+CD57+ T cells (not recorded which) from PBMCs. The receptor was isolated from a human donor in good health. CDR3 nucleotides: TGTGCCACTCGAACAGGGAGAGTAATGAACACTGAAGCTTTCTTT. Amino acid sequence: CATRTGRVMNTEAFF.